This entry lists 9 T cell receptor beta chains sequenced from one sample in a study of T cells in Graves' hyperthyroidism and ophthalmopathy. TCR beta CDR3 region amplification was performed from RNA transcripts. When the TCR CDR3 underwent first-round RT-PCR, the HTBI primer set was used. MiXCR, applied by TCRdb to the multiplex PCR reads, yields one record per CDR3 protein. The sample has 300,000 to 400,000 distinct CDR3 sequences, roughly 18% seen once. The material sequenced was blood. These receptors were collected from a woman aged 50 to 65 with Graves' hyperthyroidism.

This clonotype has a single count. A read error is possible here, since a much larger clone lies one base away. No conserved phenylalanine or tryptophan is present at the end of the CDR3, so a read error is the likely explanation. The rearrangement links TRBV5-8 to TRBJ2-7; 8 bases are a match to TRBD1. CDR1 and CDR2 from the germline V gene are SGHTS and YDEGEE. With 5 bases clipped from V and 5 bases from J, the junction kept 9 bases outside the gene matches. This CDR3 has 14 amino acids. CDR3 protein: CASRMTGANDEQYL. The CDR3, as DNA: TGTGCCAGCAGGATGACAGGGGCAAACGACGAGCAGTACCTC.

This clonotype was picked up a small number of times. The chain's CDR3 is CASSEHQGDTGELFF. The DNA of the CDR3 is TGTGCCAGCAGCGAACATCAGGGTGACACCGGGGAGCTGTTTTTT. This chain connects TRBV12-3 or TRBV12-4 to TRBJ2-2, with D possibly being TRBD1 (5 bases). The CDR3 sequence is 15 residues long. V was shortened by 6 bases and J by 3 bases, with 14 bases between the two germline ends.

V gene TRBV5-4 combines with J gene TRBJ2-7; the match to TRBD2 covers 8 bases. The CDR3 is 15 amino acids. After removal of 4 bases from V and 2 bases from J, the junction contained 8 bases not matched to a gene. Germline V CDR1 and CDR2: SGHNT, YYREEE (reference sequence). The CDR3 DNA sequence: TGTGCCAGCAGCCCAAGAGCGGGAGTGGCCTACGAGCAGTACTTC. It encodes CASSPRAGVAYEQYF. The variable domain in full, completed from reference TRBV5-4 and TRBJ2-7, reads ETGVTQSPTHLIKTRGQQVTLRCSSQSGHNTVSWYQQALGQGPQFIFQYYREEENGRGNFPPRFSGLQFPNYSSELNVNALELDDSALYLCASSPRAGVAYEQYFGPGTRLTVT.

This clonotype was found many times. V is TRBV18 and J is TRBJ2-5, with TRBD2 matching over 7 bases. J lost 4 bases, V lost 0 bases, and 2 bases had no gene match. Germline CDR1 KGHSH, CDR2 LQKENI. The CDR3 contains 14 residues. CDR3 sequence: CASSPPGGRETQYF. The CDR3 DNA follows: TGTGCCAGCTCACCACCGGGGGGGAGAGAGACCCAGTACTTC.

This clonotype was observed many times. CDR3 DNA sequence: TGTGCCAGCAGCCACGCAGTAGGAGCCTACGAGCAGTACTTC. Protein sequence: CASSHAVGAYEQYF. This chain uses TRBV3-1 with TRBJ2-7; no clear D. V lost 3 bases and J 2 bases, leaving 11 bases between the germline ends. Germline CDR1 reads LGHDT; CDR2 reads YNNKEL (reference sequence). The CDR3 length is 14 residues.

This clonotype was seen repeatedly, ten times or more. This sequence joins TRBV12-3 or TRBV12-4 and TRBJ2-7; tentative D call: TRBD2 (6 bases). V was shortened by 1 base and J by 3 bases, with 10 bases between the two germline ends. This CDR3 spans 14 amino acids. CDR3: CASSLDLSGYEQYF. The CDR3 DNA reads as TGTGCCAGCAGTTTAGATCTTAGCGGCTACGAGCAGTACTTC.

This clonotype was seen repeatedly, ten times or more. V usage is TRBV20-1 and J usage is TRBJ2-3; TRBD2 matches 8 bases. V was clipped by 4 bases and J by 4 bases; unmatched bases: 13. CDR3 length equals 16 residues. CDR1 and CDR2 from the germline V gene are DFQATT and SNEGSKA (reference sequence). The CDR3 loop is CSAMRRGGGKADTQYF. Written as DNA, the CDR3 is TGCAGTGCTATGCGTAGAGGCGGGGGGAAAGCAGATACGCAGTATTTT.

Note on this clonotype: One junction end disagrees with the germline gene, perhaps due to a read error. The V gene is TRBV7-7, the J gene TRBJ2-5; D is perhaps TRBD1 (6 bases). From germline, CDR1 is SSHAT and CDR2 FNYEAQ (reference sequence). The CDR3 is made up of 14 amino acids. In nucleotides, the CDR3 is TGTGCTAGCAGCTTTGGGTTGCAGGGGGAGACCCAGTACTTC. Its protein is CASSFGLQGETQYF.

The V gene is TRBV20-1, the J gene TRBJ2-2, with D perhaps given as TRBD1 or TRBD2 (7 bases each). CDR1 is DFQATT and CDR2 is SNEGSKA in the germline V gene (reference sequence). Trimming took off 1 base at V and 4 bases at J, with 19 bases between the two ends. The CDR3 consists of 17 residues. Here the CDR3 reads CSARGGGGDSFTGELFF. CDR3 nucleotides: TGCAGTGCTAGAGGTGGGGGGGGGGACAGTTTCACCGGGGAGCTGTTTTTT.